This paragraph covers one T cell receptor beta chain sequence. Its specificity is not known. At one end, the junction sequence differs from germline, possibly due to a read error. This sample is drawn from a study of Graves' ophthalmopathy and Graves' hyperthyroidism. This CDR3 contains 14 residues. In germline, CDR1 is MGHDK, CDR2 SYGVNS. Investigators amplified TCR beta CDR3 regions from RNA transcripts. HTBI primers were used in a first-round RT-PCR, which preceded a second-round multiplex PCR. TCRdb re-called the multiplex PCR reads through MiXCR, storing one row per CDR3 protein. The repertoire has 900,000 to 1,200,000 distinct CDR3 sequences, about two fifths of them found once; the top ten carry 11%. The study's findings and limits: Thyroid clonotypes that were expanded above 0.001 frequency mostly also appeared in blood.

The material sequenced was peripheral blood or thyroid tissue (not recorded which). The chain couples TRBV25-1 to TRBJ1-1; no clear D gene. This clonotype was sampled from an adult man with Graves' hyperthyroidism. The CDR3 protein is CAGSERGSGTEAFF. CDR3 in DNA: TGTGCCGGCAGTGAACGAGGGTCGGGCACTGAAGCTTTCTTT. Together with reference TRBV25-1 and TRBJ1-1, the CDR3 gives the full variable domain: EADIYQTPRYLVIGTGKKITLECSQTMGHDKMYWYQQDPGMELHLIHYSYGVNSTEKGDLSSESTVSRIRTEHFPLTLESARPSHTSQYLCAGSERGSGTEAFFGQGTRLTVV.